This T cell receptor beta chain was recovered during a study of blood T cell repertoires in COVID-19. V was pared by 2 bases and J by 11 bases, with 6 bases of the junction left unmatched. CDR3 length: 15 residues. Germline lookup yields CDR1 SEHNR and CDR2 FQNEAQ (reference sequence). As processed by the authors: The assay estimated nucleated cells by amplifying reference gene primers. Only in-frame clones appear in the TCRdb table, and some are missing; sequencing was by immunoSEQ multiplex PCR. The V and J calls and the clone size are those of that table, but D and trimming were determined from the DNA. Of fewer than 25,000 clones detected, approximately 91% appear once; the ten largest clones hold about 26%.

Sequencing was done on a sample of peripheral blood. The chain is built from TRBV7-9 and TRBJ1-6; the match to TRBD1 covers 10 bases. This TCR derives from a man in his sixties or seventies with COVID-19, enrolled during active disease. This CDR3 reads CASSLTGTGDPPLHF. DNA for the CDR3: TGTGCCAGCAGCTTAACCGGGACAGGGGACCCACCCCTCCACTTT.